The text below deals with one T cell receptor beta chain. Its specificity is unknown. This entry comes from a study of cytomegalovirus exposure and HLA in healthy donors. The CDR3 has 12 amino acids. The V end was cut by 8 bases, the J end by 4 bases, with 11 bases between. CDR1 is MNHNS and CDR2 is SASEGT in the germline V gene. Study-level findings and limits: Researchers reported in a later analysis that a missense DCLRE1C variant was tied to TCR beta V- and J-gene trimming. In vitro testing confirmed three CMV-associated chains as specific for CMV antigens.

PCR primers comprised 60 Vbeta and 13 Jbeta primers. Method: immunoSEQ multiplex PCR; TCRdb's copy keeps in-frame clones and lacks some. The sample has hundreds of thousands of clones, 80% to 90% seen once; the top ten hold 2% to 3%. This TCR was recovered from a woman aged 18-29 years in good health and CMV-seronegative. The material sequenced was PBMCs. V is TRBV6-1 and J is TRBJ1-1; D is unclear. In nucleotides, the CDR3 is TGTGCCAGCTCGAGGTACGGCACTGAAGCTTTCTTT. It yields the protein CASSRYGTEAFF.